The rows below give T cell receptor beta chains drawn from one sample of a study of cytomegalovirus exposure and HLA in healthy donors. Measured with immunoSEQ multiplex PCR; TCRdb has only the in-frame clones, and not every one. The data contain some 150,000 clones, approximately 90% of them seen just once; the ten biggest clones take up about 5%. The material sequenced was PBMCs. The receptors were sampled from a woman aged 25-40 years in good health and CMV-seronegative. Each CDR3 is given with its conserved first and last residue. A D gene is named only where the DNA matches it firmly. Clone size is not always given. Where it is, it says once, few, many or a class for expanded clones.

>.|TRBJ2-7|TRBV7-9|.
TGTTCCAGCAGCCCCATTTTCGGCGGAGCCACCTACGAGCAGTACTTC
CSSSPIFGGATYEQYF
>.|TRBJ2-3|TRBV18|TRBD1
TGTGCCAGCTCACCACTAGACAGGGCGATCACAGATACGCAGTATTTT
CASSPLDRAITDTQYF
>.|TRBJ2-2|TRBV7-2|TRBD2
TGTGCCAGCTCCAAAGAACTAGCGGAGACCGCGAACACCGGGGAGCTGTTTTTT
CASSKELAETANTGELFF
>once|TRBJ1-2|TRBV6-5|.
TGTGCCAGCAGTTACGGGAGGGTCTATGGCTACACCTTC
CASSYGRVYGYTF
>.|TRBJ1-1|TRBV6-5|TRBD1
TGTGCCAGCAGTAGCCACAGGGGTCCACACACTGAAGCTTTCTTT
CASSSHRGPHTEAFF
>.|TRBJ1-2|TRBV10-3|TRBD1
TGTGCCATCAGCCCTTCTACAGGGGGCTATGGCTACACCTTC
CAISPSTGGYGYTF
>.|TRBJ2-5|TRBV2|.
TGTGCCAGCAGTGGAGACAACCAAGAGACCCAGTACTTC
CASSGDNQETQYF
>.|TRBJ1-2|TRBV7-9|.
TGTGCCAGCAGCTCGGGGGGGAGGGATTATGGCTACACCTTC
CASSSGGRDYGYTF
>.|TRBJ2-5|TRBV2|TRBD1
TGTGCCAGCAGAGAGAGACAGGGGAGGTTCCAAGAGACCCAGTACTTC
CASRERQGRFQETQYF
>.|TRBJ2-1|TRBV27|TRBD2
TGTGCCAGCAGTTTTGGACTAGCCGGCGATGAGCAGTTCTTC
CASSFGLAGDEQFF
>.|TRBJ2-1|TRBV19|TRBD1
TGTGCCAGTAGTATAGAGGGGACAGCCTACAATGAGCAGTTCTTC
CASSIEGTAYNEQFF